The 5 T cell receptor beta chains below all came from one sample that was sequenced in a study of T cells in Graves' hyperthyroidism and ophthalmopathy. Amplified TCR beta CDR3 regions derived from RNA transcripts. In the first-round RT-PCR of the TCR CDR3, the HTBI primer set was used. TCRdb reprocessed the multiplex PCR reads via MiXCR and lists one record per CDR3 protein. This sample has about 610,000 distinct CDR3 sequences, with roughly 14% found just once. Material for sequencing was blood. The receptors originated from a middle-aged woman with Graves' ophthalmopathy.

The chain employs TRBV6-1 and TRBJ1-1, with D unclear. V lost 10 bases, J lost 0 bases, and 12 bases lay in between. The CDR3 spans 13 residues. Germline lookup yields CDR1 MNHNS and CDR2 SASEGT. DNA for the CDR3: TGTGCCACCCGGACTTTCATGAACACTGAAGCTTTCTTT. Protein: CATRTFMNTEAFF.

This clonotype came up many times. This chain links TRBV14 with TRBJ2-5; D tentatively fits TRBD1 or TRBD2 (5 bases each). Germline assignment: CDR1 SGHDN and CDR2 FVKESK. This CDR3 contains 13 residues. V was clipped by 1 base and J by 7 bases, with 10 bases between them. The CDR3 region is CASSQGTGRTQYF. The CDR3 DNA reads TGTGCCAGCAGCCAAGGAACGGGGCGGACCCAGTACTTC. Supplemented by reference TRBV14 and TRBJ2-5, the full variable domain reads EAGVTQFPSHSVIEKGQTVTLRCDPISGHDNLYWYRRVMGKEIKFLLHFVKESKQDESGMPNNRFLAERTGGTYSTLKVQPAELEDSGVYFCASSQGTGRTQYFGPGTRLLVL.

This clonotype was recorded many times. The CDR3 here is CASSSTVQETQYF. Written as DNA, the CDR3 is TGTGCCAGCAGTTCGACAGTCCAAGAGACCCAGTACTTC. The V gene is TRBV6-5, the J gene TRBJ2-5; D perhaps matches TRBD1 (5 bases). V was shortened by 4 bases and J by 1 base, with 7 bases between the two germline ends. CDR3 length: 13 residues. CDR1 and CDR2 from the germline V gene are MNHEY and SVGAGI.

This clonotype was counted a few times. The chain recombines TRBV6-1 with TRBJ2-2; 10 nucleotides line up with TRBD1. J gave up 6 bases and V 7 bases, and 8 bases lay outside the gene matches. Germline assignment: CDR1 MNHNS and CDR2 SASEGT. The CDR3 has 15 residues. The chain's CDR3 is CASNPGQGWSGELFF. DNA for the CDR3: TGTGCCAGCAACCCGGGACAGGGGTGGTCCGGGGAGCTGTTTTTT.

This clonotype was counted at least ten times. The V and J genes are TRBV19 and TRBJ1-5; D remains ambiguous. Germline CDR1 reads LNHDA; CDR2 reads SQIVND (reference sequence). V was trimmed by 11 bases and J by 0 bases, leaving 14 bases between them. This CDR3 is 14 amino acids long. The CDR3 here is CASEWWYSNQPQHF. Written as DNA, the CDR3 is TGTGCCTCAGAGTGGTGGTATAGCAATCAGCCCCAGCATTTT.